The rows below give T cell receptor beta chains drawn from one sample of a study of siplizumab effects on memory and regulatory T cells. Sequenced by immunoSEQ multiplex PCR; TCRdb stores in-frame clones only, minus some. Altogether 55,000 to 70,000 clones are present, more than 85% being singletons, with the ten largest covering roughly two fifths. Sequencing was carried out using CD8+ T cells sorted from blood. These receptor sequences come from a human donor in good health. Both conserved end residues are part of each CDR3. Each record gives: D gene, V gene, clone size, J gene, CDR3 protein, CDR3 DNA. A D gene is named only where the DNA matches it firmly. The size of a clone is reported for some rows only, either as once, few or many, or as a class for expanded clones.

D: TRBD1
V: TRBV28
size: few
J: TRBJ2-1
CDR3: CASSITQGPNEQFF
DNA: TGTGCCAGCAGCATCACACAGGGGCCTAATGAGCAGTTCTTC

D: .
V: TRBV9
size: .
J: TRBJ1-1
CDR3: CASSVDGNTEAFF
DNA: TGTGCCAGCAGCGTCGACGGGAACACTGAAGCTTTCTTT

D: .
V: TRBV28
size: .
J: TRBJ2-2
CDR3: CASTGSPGELFF
DNA: TGTGCCAGCACCGGGAGTCCCGGGGAGCTGTTTTTT

D: .
V: TRBV28
size: .
J: TRBJ1-1
CDR3: CASSPGRGPQWGVNTEAFF
DNA: TGTGCCAGCAGCCCAGGCCGGGGCCCACAGTGGGGAGTGAACACTGAAGCTTTCTTT

D: TRBD1
V: TRBV14
size: once
J: TRBJ2-7
CDR3: CASGQGNHEQYF
DNA: TGTGCCAGCGGACAGGGAAACCACGAGCAGTACTTC

D: .
V: TRBV27
size: .
J: TRBJ1-2
CDR3: CASSLGRNYGYTF
DNA: TGTGCCAGCAGTTTGGGCCGGAACTATGGCTACACCTTC

D: .
V: TRBV5-4
size: .
J: TRBJ2-7
CDR3: CASSLALGSSYEQYF
DNA: TGTGCCAGCAGCTTGGCCCTGGGGAGCTCCTACGAGCAGTACTTC

D: TRBD2
V: TRBV2
size: .
J: TRBJ2-1
CDR3: CASRASGSSYNEQFF
DNA: TGTGCCAGCAGGGCTAGCGGGAGTTCCTACAATGAGCAGTTCTTC

D: .
V: TRBV27
size: .
J: TRBJ2-2
CDR3: CASSLVWNTGELFF
DNA: TGTGCCAGCAGTTTGGTCTGGAACACCGGGGAGCTGTTTTTT

D: TRBD2
V: TRBV7-8
size: .
J: TRBJ2-7
CDR3: CASSPLAGSSYEQYF
DNA: TGTGCCAGCAGCCCGTTAGCGGGGAGCTCCTACGAGCAGTACTTC

D: TRBD2
V: TRBV7-3
size: .
J: TRBJ2-7
CDR3: CASSLSASGIYEQYF
DNA: TGTGCCAGCAGCTTAAGCGCTAGCGGGATCTACGAGCAGTACTTC

D: .
V: TRBV28
size: .
J: TRBJ2-7
CDR3: CASSFLVGLEQYF
DNA: TGTGCCAGCAGTTTTTTGGTAGGCTTGGAGCAGTACTTC

D: TRBD2
V: TRBV10-3
size: .
J: TRBJ2-7
CDR3: CAIGLGYEQYF
DNA: TGTGCCATCGGACTAGGCTACGAGCAGTACTTC

D: TRBD1
V: TRBV15
size: .
J: TRBJ2-3
CDR3: CATTVRGQGTDTQYF
DNA: TGTGCCACCACAGTCCGGGGACAGGGGACAGATACGCAGTATTTT

D: .
V: TRBV4-1
size: .
J: TRBJ2-3
CDR3: CASSQDRGTDTQYF
DNA: TGCGCCAGCAGCCAAGATCGGGGCACAGATACGCAGTATTTT

D: .
V: TRBV30
size: once
J: TRBJ2-5
CDR3: CAAGGYLETQYF
DNA: TGTGCCGCAGGAGGCTATTTAGAGACCCAGTACTTC

D: .
V: TRBV6-5
size: .
J: TRBJ2-6
CDR3: CASTDWVGANVLTF
DNA: TGTGCCAGCACCGACTGGGTTGGGGCCAACGTCCTGACTTTC

D: .
V: TRBV6-5
size: .
J: TRBJ2-7
CDR3: CASSFTGSSYEQYF
DNA: TGTGCCAGCAGTTTTACAGGGAGCTCCTACGAGCAGTACTTC

D: TRBD2
V: TRBV7-9
size: .
J: TRBJ2-7
CDR3: CASSVSGGEQYF
DNA: TGTGCCAGCAGCGTCTCGGGAGGCGAGCAGTACTTC

D: .
V: TRBV10-3
size: .
J: TRBJ1-1
CDR3: CAIRTVNTEAFF
DNA: TGTGCCATCCGGACAGTTAACACTGAAGCTTTCTTT